A single sample is the source of the 16 T cell receptor beta chains below, sequenced in a study of blood T cells in healthy people across ages. Alongside a J-beta primer mix, a sample-barcoded 5' primer served in a second PCR lasting roughly 7 to 11 cycles. TCRdb processed the 5' RACE reads anew with MiXCR; each CDR3 protein has one entry. The sample carries about 970,000 distinct CDR3 sequences, roughly 51% recorded once. The sample comprised blood. The source is a woman in her sixties in good health.

The V and J genes are TRBV6-5 and TRBJ2-3, with D maybe TRBD2 (6 bases). The CDR3 spans 14 residues. CDR1 MNHEY and CDR2 SVGAGI come from the germline V gene. The V and J ends lost 6 bases and 2 bases respectively, with 12 bases between them. The CDR3 region has the DNA TGTGCCAGCAGCAGATCTAGCGCCACAGATACGCAGTATTTT. This gives the protein CASSRSSATDTQYF.

The rearrangement links TRBV9 to TRBJ1-2; D possibly corresponds to TRBD1 (5 bases). Germline values: CDR1 SGDLS, CDR2 YYNGEE. There are 14 residues in the CDR3. Trimming left V 0 bases short and J 6 bases short, with 12 bases between. The CDR3 sequence: CASSVGMGENGYTF. CDR3 nucleotide sequence: TGTGCCAGCAGCGTAGGCATGGGGGAAAATGGCTACACCTTC.

The V and J genes are TRBV20-1 and TRBJ1-1; D perhaps matches TRBD1 (6 bases). Germline values: CDR1 DFQATT, CDR2 SNEGSKA (reference sequence). Deletions cut 5 bases from V and 8 bases from J, with 21 bases between. This CDR3 is built from 14 residues. The CDR3 spells CSALPDAVGTEAFF. The CDR3 DNA reads as TGCAGTGCTCTCCCCGACGCCGTCGGGACAGAAGCTTTCTTT.

The chain uses TRBV7-9 and TRBJ2-1; a weak D match, TRBD2 (6 bases). This CDR3 is 15 amino acids long. V gave up 1 base and J gave up 8 bases, with 15 bases separating them. The V gene's germline CDR1 is SEHNR and CDR2 FQNEAQ (reference sequence). CDR3 nucleotides: TGTGCCAGCAGCTTAGGCCAACTAGCATCCGATGAGCAGTTCTTC. Amino acid sequence: CASSLGQLASDEQFF.

The rearrangement uses TRBV12-3 or TRBV12-4 and TRBJ2-5; D assignment may be TRBD1 or TRBD2 (5 bases each). The CDR3 has 13 amino acids. V lost 6 bases and J 1 base, leaving 9 bases between the germline ends. CDR3 nucleotide sequence: TGTGCCAGCAGCATCGGGACCCAAGAGACCCAGTACTTC. Amino acids: CASSIGTQETQYF.

The chain recombines TRBV27 with TRBJ2-4; TRBD1 is a possible D gene (5 bases). The end of the DNA is better explained by TRBJ2-7, so the J call may be wrong. Germline values: CDR1 MNHEY, CDR2 SMNVEV (reference sequence). This CDR3 comprises 14 residues. DNA of the CDR3: TGTGCCAGCAGTCAGGGTTTCCCCTTCTACGAGCAGTACTTC. It encodes CASSQGFPFYEQYF.

V gene TRBV25-1 combines with J gene TRBJ2-4; 9 nucleotides align to TRBD2. J gave up 9 bases and V 3 bases, and 6 bases lay outside the gene matches. This CDR3 region has 14 residues. Germline V lookup: CDR1 MGHDK, CDR2 SYGVNS. CDR3 amino acids: CASSDAGGPGIQYF. DNA of the CDR3: TGTGCCAGCAGTGACGCGGGAGGGCCGGGCATTCAGTACTTC. Based on the CDR3 plus reference TRBV25-1 and TRBJ2-4, the full variable domain is EADIYQTPRYLVIGTGKKITLECSQTMGHDKMYWYQQDPGMELHLIHYSYGVNSTEKGDLSSESTVSRIRTEHFPLTLESARPSHTSQYLCASSDAGGPGIQYFGAGTRLSVL.

The chain links TRBV10-1 to TRBJ2-3, with TRBD2 matching 12 bases. The V gene's germline CDR1 is WNHNN and CDR2 SYGVQD (reference sequence). The CDR3 is 17 residues long. After removal of 0 bases from V and 0 bases from J, the junction contained 1 base not matched to a gene. CDR3 sequence: CASSESGTSGSTDTQYF. The CDR3 DNA follows: TGCGCCAGCAGTGAGTCGGGGACTAGCGGGAGCACAGATACGCAGTATTTT.

This chain connects TRBV4-2 to TRBJ1-2, with a weak D call TRBD1 (6 bases). Germline V gene data show CDR1 as LGHNA and CDR2 as YNFKEQ. Trimming pared 4 bases from V and 5 bases from J, leaving 11 bases between. The CDR3 is made up of 13 amino acids. The CDR3 here is CASSLFQGYGYTF. CDR3 DNA: TGTGCCAGCAGCCTTTTCCAGGGGTATGGCTACACCTTC.

The chain is built from TRBV5-1 and TRBJ1-4; weak D call: TRBD1 (6 bases). Germline CDR1 reads SGHRS; CDR2 reads YFSETQ. V was clipped by 0 bases and J by 6 bases, with 15 bases between them. The CDR3 has 16 amino acids. The CDR3 sequence is CASSLVPGTRDEKLFF. Here the CDR3 DNA reads TGCGCCAGCAGCTTGGTGCCGGGGACACGGGATGAAAAACTGTTTTTT.

The CDR3 coding sequence is TGTGCCAGCAGTTACCAACCCTGGGACGAGCAGTACTTC. It translates to CASSYQPWDEQYF. This chain connects TRBV6-6 to TRBJ2-1; D ambiguous. The last part of the DNA fits TRBJ2-7 better; the J call may be wrong. Germline V CDR1 and CDR2: MNHNY, SVGAGI (reference sequence). This CDR3 has 13 residues.

This clonotype was detected only a few times. The rearrangement uses TRBV6-5 and TRBJ2-5; D call uncertain. V was trimmed by 2 bases and J by 4 bases, leaving 11 bases between them. The length of the CDR3 is 14 residues. Germline-derived CDR1 and CDR2 are MNHEY and SVGAGI. The CDR3 coding sequence is TGTGCCAGCAGTTACAGGCAGGCTAGAGAGACCCAGTACTTC. It translates to CASSYRQARETQYF.

There are a few counts of this clonotype. The chain employs TRBV7-2 and TRBJ2-7; perhaps TRBD1 as D (6 bases). V shed 5 bases and J shed 6 bases, with 20 bases lying between them. The CDR3 has 15 residues. The V gene's germline CDR1 is SGHTA and CDR2 FQGNSA. CDR3 residues: CASSLHRVESAEQYF. The CDR3 bases are TGTGCCAGCAGCCTCCACAGGGTGGAATCGGCCGAGCAGTACTTC.

This clonotype was seen a handful of times. The CDR3 bases are TGTGCCACCAGCAGACCGTTGGGGGGCCAAGAGACCCAGTACTTC. Translation gives CATSRPLGGQETQYF. V and J are TRBV15 and TRBJ2-5; possibly TRBD2 for D (6 bases). CDR3 length: 15 amino acids. With 2 bases removed from V and 1 base from J, the gap between germline ends came to 11 bases. Germline V gives CDR1 LNHNV, CDR2 YYDKDF (reference sequence).

The rearrangement joins TRBV20-1 to TRBJ1-1; 8 nucleotides line up with TRBD1. CDR3 length: 15 amino acids. The trim removed 6 bases at V and 1 base at J, leaving 10 bases unmatched. CDR1 DFQATT and CDR2 SNEGSKA come from the germline V gene (reference sequence). The CDR3 region has the DNA TGCAGTGCCGGTGACAGGGGATGGACGAACACTGAAGCTTTCTTT. Protein: CSAGDRGWTNTEAFF.

This clonotype was observed a single time. V and J are TRBV11-2 and TRBJ1-4; D may be TRBD1 (5 bases). Germline V gene lookup returns CDR1 SGHAT and CDR2 FQNNGV. V dropped 4 bases and J dropped 13 bases, with 25 bases sitting between them. The CDR3 contains 16 residues. The CDR3 loop is CASSSRGGAGRIGLFF. In DNA form, the CDR3 reads TGTGCCAGCAGCTCAAGAGGAGGGGCAGGCCGTATTGGACTGTTTTTT.